This is a list of T cell receptor beta chains from one sample in a study of blood T cell repertoires in COVID-19. Data came from immunoSEQ multiplex PCR; TCRdb stores just in-frame clones and leaves some out. The sample yields approximately 220,000 clones, around 90% seen once. Specimen: PBMCs or T cells enriched from blood (not recorded which). The receptors shown here come from a man aged 30 to 45 who had been exposed to COVID-19. CDR3s include the opening cysteine and the closing phenylalanine or tryptophan. The size entry is marked missing in some rows and otherwise reads once, few, many or a size class.

j_call clone_size v_call cdr3_aa
TRBJ2-2 . TRBV2 CASSDLAGDTGELFF
TRBJ1-5 . TRBV19 CASSKDTNQPQHF
TRBJ1-5 . TRBV5-8 CASSLEESNQPQHF
TRBJ2-7 . TRBV2 CASSEEASGGAGKQYF
TRBJ2-1 . TRBV3-1/TRBV3-2 CASSPLPGTSGETSYNEQFF
TRBJ2-7 . TRBV18 CASSPPGQGVHEQYF
TRBJ2-7 . TRBV4-2 CASSQEPSQGYEQYF
TRBJ2-2 . TRBV2 CATQLTNTGELFF
TRBJ1-1 . TRBV7-2 CASSLGPGHNTEAFF
TRBJ2-7 . TRBV4-2 CASSPLGLASHEQYF
TRBJ1-6 . TRBV4-1 CASRDGQGNSPLHF
TRBJ2-5 . TRBV3-1/TRBV3-2 CASSQRGFQETQYF
TRBJ2-5 . TRBV12-3/TRBV12-4 CASSLVPVETQYF
TRBJ1-5 . TRBV6-5 CATCRVGQGNQPQHF
TRBJ2-7 . TRBV20-1 CSAGDEQYF
TRBJ1-6 . TRBV5-1 CASSLSQGQTSPLHF
TRBJ1-4 . TRBV5-5 CASSPVPDRVFEKLFF
TRBJ1-4 . TRBV5-1 CASSWDRQEKLFF
TRBJ2-7 . TRBV7-3 CASSPSGGQYEQYF
TRBJ2-7 . TRBV18 CASSPRRAPSYEQYF
TRBJ1-2 . TRBV5-8 CASSFKGAYGYTF
TRBJ1-5 . TRBV19 CASNDFGQYNQPQHF
TRBJ1-1 . TRBV20-1 CSAILVTEAFF
TRBJ2-5 . TRBV7-2 CASSLDREESQYF
TRBJ1-2 . TRBV9 CASSVTPGQGYGYTF
TRBJ2-2 . TRBV5-4 CASSSWAGVNTGELFF
TRBJ1-2 . TRBV20-1 CSASSTGGSYGYTF
TRBJ2-3 . TRBV2 CANPSQPGGGTDTQYF
TRBJ2-1 . TRBV7-9 CASSLSAGSSYNEQFF
TRBJ2-2 . TRBV5-4 CASSWDGGAFPGELFF
TRBJ2-3 once TRBV6-6 CASSWWQSTDTQYF
TRBJ2-4 . TRBV2 CASSDDRQNIQYF
TRBJ2-1 . TRBV18 CASSPSGGARSEQFF
TRBJ2-1 . TRBV18 CASSGQGGNEQFF
TRBJ2-7 . TRBV6-1 CASSEGPLDFRDRGTYEQYF
TRBJ1-6 . TRBV5-6 CASSKRTDFASPLHF
TRBJ1-6 . TRBV3-1/TRBV3-2 CASSLEGRVAYNSPLHF
TRBJ2-7 . TRBV10-3 CASGEGGGPYEQYF
TRBJ1-2 . TRBV5-5 CASSREGPENGYTF
TRBJ2-1 few TRBV13 CASSPYEWNEQFF
TRBJ2-1 . TRBV7-9 CASSSWDRAYNEQFF
TRBJ1-4 . TRBV19 CASTVRGINEKLFF
TRBJ2-3 . TRBV4-1 CASSQPTSGRTDTQYF
TRBJ1-1 . TRBV16 CASSQSGKLAFF
TRBJ1-3 few TRBV7-9 CASSFEMGPGNTIYF
TRBJ1-1 few TRBV18 CASSLGQLGAFF